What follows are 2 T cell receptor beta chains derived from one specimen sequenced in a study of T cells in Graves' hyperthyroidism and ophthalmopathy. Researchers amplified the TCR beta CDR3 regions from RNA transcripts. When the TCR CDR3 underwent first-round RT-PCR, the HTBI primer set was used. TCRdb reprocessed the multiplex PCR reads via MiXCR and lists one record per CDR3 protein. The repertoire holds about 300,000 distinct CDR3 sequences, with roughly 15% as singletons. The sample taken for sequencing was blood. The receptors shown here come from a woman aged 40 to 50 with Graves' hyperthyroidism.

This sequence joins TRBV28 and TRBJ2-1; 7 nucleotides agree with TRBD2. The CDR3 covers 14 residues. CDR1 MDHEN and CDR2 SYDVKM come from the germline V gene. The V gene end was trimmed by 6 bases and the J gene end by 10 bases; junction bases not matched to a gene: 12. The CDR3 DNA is TGTGCCAGCAGCTATTCAGCGGGATGGAGAGAGCAGTTCTTC. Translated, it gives CASSYSAGWREQFF.

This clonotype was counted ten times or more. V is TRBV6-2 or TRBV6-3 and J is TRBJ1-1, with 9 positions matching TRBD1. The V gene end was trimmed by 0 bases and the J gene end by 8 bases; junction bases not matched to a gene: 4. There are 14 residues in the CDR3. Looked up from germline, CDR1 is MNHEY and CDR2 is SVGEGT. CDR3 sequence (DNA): TGTGCCAGCAGTTACTCGGGGACAGGGAACGAAGCTTTCTTT. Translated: CASSYSGTGNEAFF.